A single sample is the source of the 6 T cell receptor beta chains below, sequenced in a study of chronic HIV infection and antiretroviral therapy. TCRdb recomputed calls from the 5' RACE reads with MiXCR, one row per CDR3 protein. This sample carries fewer than 40,000 distinct CDR3 sequences, around 9% of them seen once, and the ten largest clones take more than 2%. Sequenced input: peripheral blood. These receptors were taken from an adult who had HIV and had not received antiretroviral therapy, or was an uninfected healthy control (not recorded which).

There are many counts of this clonotype. This sequence joins TRBV25-1 and TRBJ2-3, with TRBD2 matching over 10 bases. The J segment lost 4 bases and the V segment lost 8 bases, leaving 3 bases of the junction unmatched. Germline V gene data show CDR1 as MGHDK and CDR2 as SYGVNS. The length of the CDR3 is 13 residues. The chain's CDR3 is CASQRGGADTQYF. The CDR3 DNA reads as TGTGCCAGCCAGCGGGGGGGGGCAGATACGCAGTATTTT.

To note about this clonotype: This may stem from a read error, because a much larger clone lies one nucleotide away. The chain carries TRBV5-1 and TRBJ2-7; D possibly corresponds to TRBD2 (6 bases). The germline gives CDR1 SGHRS, CDR2 YFSETQ. This CDR3 has 17 amino acids. V lost 0 bases and J lost 0, with 16 bases in between. CDR3 DNA: TGCGCCAGCAGCTTGGGGCCCCCTACTAGCAACTCCTACGAGCAGTACTTC. Translating it yields CASSLGPPTSNSYEQYF.

This clonotype was detected a few times. V gene TRBV5-1 combines with J gene TRBJ1-1, with D perhaps TRBD1 (5 bases). Germline assignment: CDR1 SGHRS and CDR2 YFSETQ. This CDR3 has 14 amino acids. V lost 4 bases, J lost 0 bases, and 10 bases lay in between. The CDR3 is CASSRDSLNTEAFF. CDR3 DNA sequence: TGCGCCAGCAGCCGCGACAGCCTGAACACTGAAGCTTTCTTT.

This clonotype was found many times. This sequence joins TRBV4-1 and TRBJ1-2, with D possibly being TRBD1 (6 bases). Trimming removed 1 base from V and 2 bases from J, with 11 bases in between. Per germline, CDR1 MGHRA and CDR2 YSYEKL. The length of the CDR3 is 15 residues. This CDR3 reads CASSQVQGPNYGYTF. In DNA, the CDR3 is TGCGCCAGCAGCCAAGTTCAGGGGCCCAACTATGGCTACACCTTC.

This clonotype has ten or more counts. This rearrangement joins TRBV12-3 or TRBV12-4 to TRBJ2-7; 7 bases fit TRBD2. This CDR3 contains 12 residues. With 5 bases clipped from V and 6 bases from J, the junction kept 4 bases outside the gene matches. The CDR3 loop reads CASSPPGGEQYF. The CDR3 nucleotides read TGTGCCAGCAGTCCCCCGGGGGGCGAGCAGTACTTC.

This clonotype occurred many times. The V and J genes are TRBV29-1 and TRBJ1-5; possible D gene TRBD1, 5 bases. CDR3 length: 15 amino acids. V shed 4 bases and J shed 0 bases, with 13 bases lying between them. The germline gives CDR1 SQVTM, CDR2 ANQGSEA. CDR3 sequence reads: CSVAVQGDSNQPQHF. In DNA, the CDR3 is TGCAGCGTTGCGGTTCAAGGGGATAGCAATCAGCCCCAGCATTTT.